These 23 T cell receptor beta chains came from one sample sequenced in a study of T-cell reconstitution after alpha-beta-depleted transplantation in children. Unique molecular identifiers were incorporated when the TCRbeta library was constructed. TCRdb itself ran the PCR reads through MiXCR, one entry per CDR3 protein. The sample lists roughly 310,000 distinct CDR3 sequences; around 25% were seen once. The sample in question was PBMCs, mostly from graft donor cells, obtained 180 days after TCRalphabeta/CD19-depleted stem cell transplant. These receptors all stem from a male patient aged 10 to 17 who had a stem cell transplant for acute lymphoblastic leukemia, so the T cells may come from the graft donor.

The chain recombines TRBV5-1 with TRBJ2-3; no definite D call. Trimming pared 4 bases from V and 5 bases from J, leaving 14 bases between. The CDR3 is 14 residues long. CDR1 SGHRS and CDR2 YFSETQ come from the germline V gene. DNA of the CDR3: TGCGCCAGCAGCCCGATGGCCGTTCAAGATACGCAGTATTTT. Amino acid sequence: CASSPMAVQDTQYF.

This clonotype was counted a few times. CDR3 sequence reads: CASSVVPGQGTYGYTF. The CDR3 nucleotides are TGTGCCAGCAGCGTCGTCCCGGGACAGGGGACCTATGGCTACACCTTC. The V and J genes are TRBV9 and TRBJ1-2; TRBD1 aligns across 10 bases. Losses at the gene ends were 2 bases for V and 4 bases for J; bases not matched to a gene: 8. The CDR3 is 16 amino acids. Per germline, CDR1 SGDLS and CDR2 YYNGEE.

The chain couples TRBV7-9 to TRBJ1-2; D is unresolved. Germline V gives CDR1 SEHNR, CDR2 FQNEAQ (reference sequence). This CDR3 comprises 14 residues. Trimming took off 1 base at V and 1 base at J, with 7 bases between the two ends. CDR3 protein: CASSLDLLNYGYTF. The CDR3 DNA reads TGTGCCAGCAGCTTAGATCTGCTTAACTATGGCTACACCTTC. Drawing the rest from reference TRBV7-9 and TRBJ1-2, the complete variable domain is DTGVSQNPRHKITKRGQNVTFRCDPISEHNRLYWYRQTLGQGPEFLTYFQNEAQLEKSRLLSDRFSAERPKGSFSTLEIQRTEQGDSAMYLCASSLDLLNYGYTFGSGTRLTVV.

A few counts support this clonotype. The V call is TRBV7-8, the J call TRBJ2-7; tentatively, D is TRBD1 or TRBD2 (6 bases each). The germline gives CDR1 SGHVS, CDR2 FQNEAQ. The V gene lost 5 bases and the J gene lost 4 bases, with 21 bases spanning the gap. This CDR3 is 16 amino acids long. The CDR3 region has the DNA TGTGCCAGCAGCCCGCAACCCCGGGGGCTTGATTACGAGCAGTACTTC. This sequence encodes CASSPQPRGLDYEQYF.

This clonotype was found a few times. The chain recombines TRBV24-1 with TRBJ1-3, with D perhaps matching TRBD1 (5 bases). V was trimmed by 12 bases and J by 0 bases, leaving 11 bases between them. CDR3 length equals 13 residues. From germline, CDR1 is KGHDR and CDR2 SFDVKD. The CDR3 DNA is TGTGCCGCGGGACCCGGCTCTGGAAACACCATATATTTT. It encodes CAAGPGSGNTIYF.

The chain recombines TRBV5-1 with TRBJ2-7; 11 bases align to TRBD2. Germline V gene data show CDR1 as SGHRS and CDR2 as YFSETQ. With V trimmed by 3 bases and J by 2 bases, 7 bases remained unmatched. The CDR3 contains 16 residues. The CDR3 coding sequence is TGCGCCAGCAGCTCTTCCGGGACTAGCGGTACCTACGAGCAGTACTTC. This sequence encodes CASSSSGTSGTYEQYF.

The chain uses TRBV19 and TRBJ1-1, with 9 positions matching TRBD1. Per the germline V gene, CDR1 is LNHDA and CDR2 is SQIVND (reference sequence). The CDR3 has 17 amino acids. The V segment lost 4 bases and the J segment 0 bases; nucleotides outside the gene matches: 9. CDR3 region: CASSTDTGGWLNTEAFF. For the CDR3, the DNA is TGTGCCAGTAGTACGGATACAGGGGGCTGGTTGAACACTGAAGCTTTCTTT. Filled out from reference TRBV19 and TRBJ1-1, the complete variable domain reads DGGITQSPKYLFRKEGQNVTLSCEQNLNHDAMYWYRQDPGQGLRLIYYSQIVNDFQKGDIAEGYSVSREKKESFPLTVTSAQKNPTAFYLCASSTDTGGWLNTEAFFGQGTRLTVV.

The V and J genes are TRBV7-6 and TRBJ2-7; D may be TRBD1 (5 bases). CDR3 length: 14 amino acids. The V gene lost 2 bases and the J gene lost 2 bases, with 10 bases spanning the gap. From germline, CDR1 is SGHVS and CDR2 FNYEAQ. The CDR3 loop is CASSLSQGPYEQYF. CDR3 sequence (DNA): TGTGCCAGCAGCTTATCTCAGGGTCCCTACGAGCAGTACTTC. Complete variable domain (other parts from reference TRBV7-6 and TRBJ2-7): GAGVSQSPRYKVTKRGQDVALRCDPISGHVSLYWYRQALGQGPEFLTYFNYEAQQDKSGLPNDRFSAERPEGSISTLTIQRTEQRDSAMYRCASSLSQGPYEQYFGPGTRLTVT.

This clonotype appeared a few times. The chain has TRBV4-2 and TRBJ1-1; no firm D call. The V gene's germline CDR1 is LGHNA and CDR2 YNFKEQ. This CDR3 has 15 amino acids. V lost 1 base to trimming and J lost 0 bases, with 9 bases between them. The CDR3 reads CASSQGATLNTEAFF. The CDR3 DNA is TGTGCCAGCAGCCAAGGGGCCACTTTGAACACTGAAGCTTTCTTT.

This clonotype was counted many times. The rearrangement joins TRBV5-1 to TRBJ2-1; 11 bases map to TRBD1. The CDR3 is 16 amino acids. From germline, CDR1 is SGHRS and CDR2 YFSETQ. Trimming took 0 bases from V and 4 from J; bases not matched to a gene: 3. The CDR3 coding sequence is TGCGCCAGCAGCTTGGTAGGGACAGGGGGATACAATGAGCAGTTCTTC. Amino acids: CASSLVGTGGYNEQFF.

The chain is built from TRBV7-2 and TRBJ2-2, with D possibly being TRBD2 (6 bases). The CDR3 has 16 amino acids. Per the germline V gene, CDR1 is SGHTA and CDR2 is FQGNSA. Trimming stripped 2 bases from V and 4 bases from J, with 14 bases between. The CDR3 here is CASSLILLASTGELFF. The CDR3, as DNA: TGTGCCAGCAGCTTAATTCTACTAGCATCCACCGGGGAGCTGTTTTTT.

This clonotype came up many times. V usage is TRBV5-1 and J usage is TRBJ1-2, with 9 bases matching TRBD1. The CDR3 totals 13 residues. Germline V gene sequence: CDR1 SGHRS, CDR2 YFSETQ. Losses at the gene ends were 3 bases for V and 10 bases for J; bases not matched to a gene: 7. The CDR3 protein is CASSWDREYDYTF. The CDR3 DNA is TGCGCCAGCAGCTGGGACAGGGAGTACGACTACACCTTC.

V and J are TRBV18 and TRBJ2-5, with TRBD2 as a possible D gene (5 bases). This CDR3 comprises 14 residues. V was trimmed by 4 bases and J by 2 bases, leaving 11 bases between them. Germline V gives CDR1 KGHSH, CDR2 LQKENI. The CDR3 here is CASSHAGRQETQYF. CDR3 bases: TGTGCCAGCTCACACGCGGGTCGGCAAGAGACCCAGTACTTC. The full variable domain, with the rest looked up from reference TRBV18 and TRBJ2-5, is NAGVMQNPRHLVRRRGQEARLRCSPMKGHSHVYWYRQLPEEGLKFMVYLQKENIIDESGMPKERFSAEFPKEGPSILRIQQVVRGDSAAYFCASSHAGRQETQYFGPGTRLLVL.

This clonotype appeared once. The rearrangement uses TRBV7-3 and TRBJ2-2; 10 positions agree with TRBD2. Trimming removed 0 bases from V and 1 base from J; junction bases left unmatched: 14. Germline CDR1 and CDR2: SGHTA and FQGTGA. The CDR3 totals 21 residues. The CDR3 coding sequence is TGTGCCAGCAGCTTAACGGGACGTAGACCTACTAGCGGGGAGAACACCGGGGAGCTGTTTTTT. Protein sequence: CASSLTGRRPTSGENTGELFF.

The genes are TRBV14 and TRBJ2-1; 9 bases align to TRBD1. The trim removed 2 bases at V and 5 bases at J, leaving 4 bases unmatched. The CDR3 spans 15 residues. Germline CDR1 is SGHDN and CDR2 is FVKESK. This CDR3 reads CASSQRQGGNNEQFF. CDR3 DNA: TGTGCCAGCAGCCAACGACAGGGGGGGAACAATGAGCAGTTCTTC. Filled out from reference TRBV14 and TRBJ2-1, the complete variable domain reads EAGVTQFPSHSVIEKGQTVTLRCDPISGHDNLYWYRRVMGKEIKFLLHFVKESKQDESGMPNNRFLAERTGGTYSTLKVQPAELEDSGVYFCASSQRQGGNNEQFFGPGTRLTVL.

The count of this clonotype is one. The chain has TRBV7-8 and TRBJ2-7; D may be TRBD2 (6 bases). The germline gives CDR1 SGHVS, CDR2 FQNEAQ. This CDR3 has 13 residues. Trimming cost V 5 bases and J 3 bases, with 11 bases left between them. The CDR3 DNA follows: TGTGCCAGCAGCGGACCGCGGGACTACGAGCAGTACTTC. Its translation: CASSGPRDYEQYF.

V and J are TRBV7-3 and TRBJ2-1; 9 bases line up with TRBD2. The germline V gene has CDR1 SGHTA and CDR2 FQGTGA. This CDR3 is 15 amino acids long. V dropped 4 bases and J dropped 2; count of bases not matched to a gene: 3. In nucleotides, the CDR3 is TGTGCCAGCAGCTCCATAGCGGGAGCCTACAATGAGCAGTTCTTC. Translated, it gives CASSSIAGAYNEQFF.

This clonotype turned up a few times. The rearrangement links TRBV7-8 to TRBJ2-7; TRBD2 is a possible D gene (6 bases). Germline values: CDR1 SGHVS, CDR2 FQNEAQ. The V gene lost 6 bases and the J gene lost 2 bases, with 20 bases spanning the gap. The CDR3 has 16 amino acids. CDR3 DNA sequence: TGTGCCAGCAGTTTTAGGGGTCACGGGGGTCCCTACGAGCAGTACTTC. This codes for CASSFRGHGGPYEQYF.

The gene calls are TRBV7-9 and TRBJ1-2; 8 bases are a match to TRBD1. This CDR3 spans 14 amino acids. Losses at the gene ends were 6 bases for V and 8 bases for J; bases not matched to a gene: 11. Germline V gene sequence: CDR1 SEHNR, CDR2 FQNEAQ (reference sequence). The CDR3 reads CASRAGQDIEGYTF. CDR3 nucleotide sequence: TGTGCCAGCAGGGCGGGACAGGATATAGAAGGCTACACCTTC.

V gene TRBV29-1 combines with J gene TRBJ2-6; the D gene is possibly TRBD1 (6 bases). The CDR3 is 13 residues long. Trimming pared 5 bases from V and 2 bases from J, leaving 7 bases between. Germline V gene data show CDR1 as SQVTM and CDR2 as ANQGSEA. The CDR3 DNA reads TGCAGCGTTTGGGACACTGGGGCCAACGTCCTGACTTTC. It translates to CSVWDTGANVLTF.

This chain joins TRBV12-3 or TRBV12-4 and TRBJ2-2, with D perhaps matching TRBD2 (5 bases). Deletions cut 3 bases from V and 6 bases from J, with 8 bases between. This CDR3 contains 13 residues. CDR3 in DNA: TGTGCCAGCAGTTTTCGGGGAGCCGGGGAGCTGTTTTTT. This translates into CASSFRGAGELFF.

The chain couples TRBV7-9 to TRBJ2-1; D uncertain. V lost 5 bases and J 1 base, leaving 15 bases between the germline ends. Per the germline V gene, CDR1 is SEHNR and CDR2 is FQNEAQ (reference sequence). The length of the CDR3 is 16 residues. In DNA, the CDR3 is TGTGCCAGCAGCCCGGTTATTGCGGCTTCCTACAATGAGCAGTTCTTC. Its protein is CASSPVIAASYNEQFF.

This clonotype has more than one count but fewer than ten. V and J are TRBV7-9 and TRBJ2-3; D unresolved. The CDR3 extends over 13 amino acids. Germline V lookup: CDR1 SEHNR, CDR2 FQNEAQ (reference sequence). V lost 2 bases and J 6 bases, leaving 9 bases between the germline ends. The CDR3 reads CASSLHGFDTQYF. CDR3 bases: TGTGCCAGCAGCTTACATGGGTTTGATACGCAGTATTTT.